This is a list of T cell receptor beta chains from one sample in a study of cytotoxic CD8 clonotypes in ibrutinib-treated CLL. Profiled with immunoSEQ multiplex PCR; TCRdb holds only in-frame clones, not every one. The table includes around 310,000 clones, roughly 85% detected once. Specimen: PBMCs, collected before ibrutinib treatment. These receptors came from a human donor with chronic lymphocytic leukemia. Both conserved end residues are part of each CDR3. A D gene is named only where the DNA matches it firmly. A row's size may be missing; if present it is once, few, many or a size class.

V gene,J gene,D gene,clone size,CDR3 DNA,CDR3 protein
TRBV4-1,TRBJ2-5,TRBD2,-,TGCGCCAGCAGCCGACTAGCGGGAGTGCGCCAAGAGACCCAGTACTTC,CASSRLAGVRQETQYF
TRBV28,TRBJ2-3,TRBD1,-,TGTGCCAGCAGTTTAGTGTTCAGGGGGCTCGCAGATACGCAGTATTTT,CASSLVFRGLADTQYF
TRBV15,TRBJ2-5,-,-,TGTGCCACCAGCAGGGGGAAGATTTATTTGGAGACCCAGTACTTC,CATSRGKIYLETQYF
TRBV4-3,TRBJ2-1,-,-,TGCGCCAGCAGCCAAGCTGGTCCGTCGGGAGCATACAATGAGCAGTTCTTC,CASSQAGPSGAYNEQFF
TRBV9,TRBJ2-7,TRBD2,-,TGTGCCAGCAGCGTCCGACCCGGGACTAGCGGGAGGTTAGAGCAGTACTTC,CASSVRPGTSGRLEQYF
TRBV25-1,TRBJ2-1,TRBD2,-,TGTGCCAGCAGTGAATTCAGTAGCGGGAGTTGGGATGAGCAGTTCTTC,CASSEFSSGSWDEQFF
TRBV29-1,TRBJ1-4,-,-,TGCAGCGTTGAAAGGGCGGGCAGGGGCCTGCGGACTAATGAAAAACTGTTTTTT,CSVERAGRGLRTNEKLFF
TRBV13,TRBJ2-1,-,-,TGTGCCAGCAGCTTGCGACACAGGAGGTTTCCCGAACCTCCGGGACCATACAATGAGCAGTTCTTC,CASSLRHRRFPEPPGPYNEQFF
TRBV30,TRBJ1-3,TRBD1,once,TGTGCCTGGTCTTGGGACAGGGGGACGAACACCATATATTTT,CAWSWDRGTNTIYF
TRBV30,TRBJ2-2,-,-,TGTGCCTGGACCGGGGGCACCGGGGAGCTGTTTTTT,CAWTGGTGELFF
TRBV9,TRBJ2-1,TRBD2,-,TGTGCCAGCAGCAACCCGACTAGCGGGGCCAACAATGAGCAGTTCTTC,CASSNPTSGANNEQFF
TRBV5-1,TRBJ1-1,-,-,TGCGCCAGCAGCGCGCTGGGACAAGTTGAAGCTTTCTTT,CASSALGQVEAFF
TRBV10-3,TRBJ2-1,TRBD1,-,TGTGCCATCAGTGAGACAGGGGCCCCGTCCTACAATGAGCAGTTCTTC,CAISETGAPSYNEQFF
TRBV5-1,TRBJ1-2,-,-,TGCGCCAGCAGCTTGGCCGCCAGTCGCTATGGCTACACCTTC,CASSLAASRYGYTF
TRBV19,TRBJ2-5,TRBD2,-,TGTGCCAGTAGTACGGGGGGGCGAGAGACCCAGTACTTC,CASSTGGRETQYF
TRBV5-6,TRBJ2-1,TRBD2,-,TGTGCCAGCAGCTGGGGCGGGAGGCGCAATGAGCAGTTCTTC,CASSWGGRRNEQFF
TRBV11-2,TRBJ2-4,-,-,TGTGCCAGCAGTTCGGTCTTTATAGGTGAGAACATTCAGTACTTC,CASSSVFIGENIQYF
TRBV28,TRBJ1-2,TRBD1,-,TGTGCCAGCAGTTCAGGGGACAGGGGGCCCATTAGTGGCTACACCTTC,CASSSGDRGPISGYTF
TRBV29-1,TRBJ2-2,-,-,TGCAGGGGGCTAGACGCGAACACCGGGGAGCTGTTTTTT,CRGLDANTGELFF
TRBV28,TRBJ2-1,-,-,TGTGCCAGCAGTTTTGGCTTCCTAGCAACGAGAGAGCAGTTCTTC,CASSFGFLATREQFF
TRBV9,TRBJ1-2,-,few,TGTGCCAGCACCGATAGAAGAGATGGCTACACCTTC,CASTDRRDGYTF
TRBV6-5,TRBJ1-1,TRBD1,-,TGTGCCAGCAGCTCGAGACAGGGGACGAACACTGAAGCTTTCTTT,CASSSRQGTNTEAFF
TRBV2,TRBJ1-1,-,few,TGTGCCAGCAGTGAAGGGGCACGCCGGGACGTGGCGGCTTTCTTT,CASSEGARRDVAAFF
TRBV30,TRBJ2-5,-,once,TGTGCCGGAGCCTACCGGGGGGCGCCCGGGGAGACCCAGTACTTC,CAGAYRGAPGETQYF
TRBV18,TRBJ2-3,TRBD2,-,TGTGCCAGCTCAACAACTAGCGGGGGCACAGATACGCAGTATTTT,CASSTTSGGTDTQYF
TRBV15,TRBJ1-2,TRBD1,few,TGTGCCACCAGCAGAGATCGGACAGGGGGCTATGGCTACACCTTC,CATSRDRTGGYGYTF
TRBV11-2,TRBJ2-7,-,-,TGTGCCAGCAGCCCCTGGAGGGGGGGTATCGAGGAGCAGTACTTC,CASSPWRGGIEEQYF
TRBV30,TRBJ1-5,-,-,TGTGCCTGGAGTGGACAGACCAATCAGCCCCAGCATTTT,CAWSGQTNQPQHF
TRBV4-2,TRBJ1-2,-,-,TGTGCCAGCAGCCAAGATCACCCAGATCCGGCGTATGGCTACACCTTC,CASSQDHPDPAYGYTF
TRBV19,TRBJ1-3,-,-,TGTGCCAGTAGTATAGATTGGAGATCTGGAAACACCATATATTTT,CASSIDWRSGNTIYF
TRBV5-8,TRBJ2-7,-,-,TGTGCCAGCAGTGTGAACGGGAGATCCTACGAGCAGTACTTC,CASSVNGRSYEQYF
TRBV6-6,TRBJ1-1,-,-,TGTGCCAGCAGTTACCAACCGAATGTTGAGTTCGCTGAAGCTTTCTTT,CASSYQPNVEFAEAFF
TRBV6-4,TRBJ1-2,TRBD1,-,TGTGCCAGCAGTGCCGGGACAGAGTTCTATGGCTACACCTTC,CASSAGTEFYGYTF
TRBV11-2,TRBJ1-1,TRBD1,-,TGTGCCAGCAGCTGGGACAGGAACACTGAAGCTTTCTTT,CASSWDRNTEAFF
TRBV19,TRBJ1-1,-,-,TGTGCCAGTAGTATACCGGTGTGGAACACTGAAGCTTTCTTT,CASSIPVWNTEAFF
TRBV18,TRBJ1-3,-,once,TGTGCCAGCTCACGGACGTCCGGCTCTGGAAACACCATATATTTT,CASSRTSGSGNTIYF
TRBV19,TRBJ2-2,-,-,TGTGCCAGTAGTATACTGGTTACCGGGGAGCTGTTTTTT,CASSILVTGELFF
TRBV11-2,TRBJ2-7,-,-,TGTGCCAGCAGTTCAGTGGGGGGTGGCGAGCAGTACTTC,CASSSVGGGEQYF
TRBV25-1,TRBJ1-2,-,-,TGTGCCAGCAGTGAATCATTTTTGGGACAAATCTATGGCTACACCTTC,CASSESFLGQIYGYTF
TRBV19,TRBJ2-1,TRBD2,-,TGTGCCAGTAGTACCTTCAGGGCGGGAGTTAACGATGAGCAGTTCTTC,CASSTFRAGVNDEQFF
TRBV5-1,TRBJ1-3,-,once,TGCGCCAGCAGCTTAGGAACAGCAGCCTCTGGAAACACCATATATTTT,CASSLGTAASGNTIYF
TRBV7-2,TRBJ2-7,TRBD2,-,TGTGCCAGCAGCTTAGGACAGACTAGCGGGAGAGGTGAGCAGTACTTC,CASSLGQTSGRGEQYF
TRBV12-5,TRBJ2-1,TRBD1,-,TGTGCTAGTGGAACTGGACAGGGGACCTACAATGAGCAGTTCTTC,CASGTGQGTYNEQFF
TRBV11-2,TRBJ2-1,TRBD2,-,TGTGCCAGCAGCTTAGACCCGGGACTAGCGGCCTTACAGCAGTTCTTC,CASSLDPGLAALQQFF
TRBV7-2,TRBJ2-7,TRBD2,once,TGTGCCAGCAGCCTAGCGGGAGTACTAATGGACGAGCAGTACTTC,CASSLAGVLMDEQYF
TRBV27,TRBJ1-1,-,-,TGTGCCAGCAGTCCAGGGAAGACTGAAGCTTTCTTT,CASSPGKTEAFF
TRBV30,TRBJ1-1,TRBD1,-,TGTGCCTGGAGTGTACGGAAGGGTCCTCCACCGGGACAGAAGAACACTGAAGCTTTCTTT,CAWSVRKGPPPGQKNTEAFF
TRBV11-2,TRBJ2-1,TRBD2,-,TGTGCCAGCAGCTTAGTAGGCGCGGGAGCCCGACAGTTCTTC,CASSLVGAGARQFF
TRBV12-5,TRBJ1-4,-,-,TGTGCTAGTGGTTTGGATCGTAGGACTTTAGAAAAACTGTTTTTT,CASGLDRRTLEKLFF
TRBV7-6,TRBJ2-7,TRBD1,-,TGTGCCAGCAGCTTAGAGGACAGGGGGTATTCCTACGAGCAGTACTTC,CASSLEDRGYSYEQYF
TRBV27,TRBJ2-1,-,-,TGTGCCAGCAGTTTAGGGGTGACCAGCTCCTACAATGAGCAGTTCTTC,CASSLGVTSSYNEQFF
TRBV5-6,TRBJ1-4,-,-,TGTGCCAGCCTCCAGCGCGGACGGCTTAATGAAAAACTGTTTTTT,CASLQRGRLNEKLFF
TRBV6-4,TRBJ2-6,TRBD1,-,TGTGCCAGCAGTCCCACTTGGGAGGGACAGGGGGCGAGGGCCAACGTCCTGACTTTC,CASSPTWEGQGARANVLTF
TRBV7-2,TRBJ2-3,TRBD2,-,TGTGCCAGCAGCTTAGAACGACTAGCGGGAAGAAGCACAGATACGCAGTATTTT,CASSLERLAGRSTDTQYF
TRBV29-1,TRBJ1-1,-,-,TGCAGTTTCCGGGGAAACACTGAAGCTTTCTTT,CSFRGNTEAFF
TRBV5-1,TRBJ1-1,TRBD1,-,TGCGCCAGCAGCTTTGACAGGGGAGGAAGGATCAGCACTGAAGCTTTCTTT,CASSFDRGGRISTEAFF
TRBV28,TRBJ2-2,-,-,TGTGCCAGCAGTTCCGGCCAGAACACCGGGGAGCTGTTTTTT,CASSSGQNTGELFF
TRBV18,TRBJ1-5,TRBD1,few,TGTGCCAGCTCTCTCGACAGGGAAGGTCAGCCCCAGCATTTT,CASSLDREGQPQHF